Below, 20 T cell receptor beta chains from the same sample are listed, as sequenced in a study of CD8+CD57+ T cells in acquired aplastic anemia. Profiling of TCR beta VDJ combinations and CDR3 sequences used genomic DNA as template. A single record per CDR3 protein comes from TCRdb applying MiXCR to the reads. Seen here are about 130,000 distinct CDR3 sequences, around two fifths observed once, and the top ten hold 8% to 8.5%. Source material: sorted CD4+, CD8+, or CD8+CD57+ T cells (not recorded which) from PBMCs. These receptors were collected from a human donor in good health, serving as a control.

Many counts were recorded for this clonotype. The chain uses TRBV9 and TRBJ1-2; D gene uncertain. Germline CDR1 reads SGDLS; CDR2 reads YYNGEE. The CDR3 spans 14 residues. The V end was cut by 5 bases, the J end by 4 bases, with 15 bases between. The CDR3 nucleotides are TGTGCCAGCAGAGGGCCGTGGGCGCCCTATGGCTACACCTTC. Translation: CASRGPWAPYGYTF.

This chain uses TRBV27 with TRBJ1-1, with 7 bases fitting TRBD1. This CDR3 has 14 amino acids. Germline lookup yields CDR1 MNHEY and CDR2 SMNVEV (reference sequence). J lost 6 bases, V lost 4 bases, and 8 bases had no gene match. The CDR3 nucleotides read TGTGCCAGCAGTTCTCCCATACAGGGGTCTGAAGCTTTCTTT. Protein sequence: CASSSPIQGSEAFF.

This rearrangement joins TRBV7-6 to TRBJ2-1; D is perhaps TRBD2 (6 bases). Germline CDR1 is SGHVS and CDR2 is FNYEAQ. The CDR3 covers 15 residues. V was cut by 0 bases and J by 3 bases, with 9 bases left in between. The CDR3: CASSLAAGSYNEQFF. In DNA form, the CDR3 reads TGTGCCAGCAGCTTAGCGGCGGGGAGCTACAATGAGCAGTTCTTC.

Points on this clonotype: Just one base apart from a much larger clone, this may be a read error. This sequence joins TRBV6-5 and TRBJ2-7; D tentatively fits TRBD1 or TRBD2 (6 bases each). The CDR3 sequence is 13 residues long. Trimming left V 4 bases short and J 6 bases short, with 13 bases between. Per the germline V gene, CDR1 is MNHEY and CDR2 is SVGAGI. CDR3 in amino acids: CASSLLGGGEQYF. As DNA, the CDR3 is TGTGCCAGCAGTTTGCTAGGGGGAGGCGAGCAGTACTTC.

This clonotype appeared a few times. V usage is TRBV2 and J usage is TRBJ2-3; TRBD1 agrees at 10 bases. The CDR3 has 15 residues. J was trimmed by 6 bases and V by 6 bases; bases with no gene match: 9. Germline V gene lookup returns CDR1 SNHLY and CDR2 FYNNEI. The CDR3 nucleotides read TGTGCCAGCAGGGCTAGACAGGGGGCAGGGGATACGCAGTATTTT. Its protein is CASRARQGAGDTQYF.

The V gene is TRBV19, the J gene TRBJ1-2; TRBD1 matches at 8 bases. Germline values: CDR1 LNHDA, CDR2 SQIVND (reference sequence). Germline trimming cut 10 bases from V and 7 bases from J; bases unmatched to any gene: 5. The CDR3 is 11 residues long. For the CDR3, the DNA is TGTGCCACCGACAGGGGCAGTGGCTACACCTTC. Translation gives CATDRGSGYTF.

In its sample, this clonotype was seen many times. DNA for the CDR3: TGTGCCAGCAGTCGGCGGGTCTACAATGAGCAGTTCTTC. Amino acids: CASSRRVYNEQFF. This chain joins TRBV12-3 or TRBV12-4 and TRBJ2-1, with TRBD2 as a possible D gene (5 bases). Trimming left V 5 bases short and J 3 bases short, with 8 bases between. CDR3 length equals 13 residues.

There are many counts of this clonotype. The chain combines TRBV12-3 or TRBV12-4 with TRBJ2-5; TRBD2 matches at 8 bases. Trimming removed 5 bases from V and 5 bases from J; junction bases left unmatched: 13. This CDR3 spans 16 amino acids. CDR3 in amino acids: CASSPAPGRGGETQYF. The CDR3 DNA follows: TGTGCCAGCAGTCCTGCCCCCGGTCGGGGGGGTGAGACCCAGTACTTC.

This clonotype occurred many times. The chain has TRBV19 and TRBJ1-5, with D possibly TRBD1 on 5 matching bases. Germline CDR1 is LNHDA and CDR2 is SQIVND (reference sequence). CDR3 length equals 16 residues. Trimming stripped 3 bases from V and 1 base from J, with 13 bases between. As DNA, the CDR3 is TGTGCCAGTAGTATGGCAGGGCACGGGAGCAATCAGCCCCAGCATTTT. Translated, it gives CASSMAGHGSNQPQHF.

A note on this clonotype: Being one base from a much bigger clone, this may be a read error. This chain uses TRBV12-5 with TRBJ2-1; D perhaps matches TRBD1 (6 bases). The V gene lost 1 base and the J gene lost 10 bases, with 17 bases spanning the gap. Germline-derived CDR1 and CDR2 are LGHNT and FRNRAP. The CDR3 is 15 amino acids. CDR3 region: CASGLALQGRGEQFF. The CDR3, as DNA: TGTGCTAGTGGTTTGGCACTTCAGGGGCGAGGGGAGCAGTTCTTC.

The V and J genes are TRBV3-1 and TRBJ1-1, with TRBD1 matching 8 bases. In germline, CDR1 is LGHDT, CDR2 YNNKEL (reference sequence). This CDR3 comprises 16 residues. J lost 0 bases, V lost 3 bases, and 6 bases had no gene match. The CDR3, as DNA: TGTGCCAGCAGCCAGGGGACAGGAAACATGAACACTGAAGCTTTCTTT. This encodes CASSQGTGNMNTEAFF.

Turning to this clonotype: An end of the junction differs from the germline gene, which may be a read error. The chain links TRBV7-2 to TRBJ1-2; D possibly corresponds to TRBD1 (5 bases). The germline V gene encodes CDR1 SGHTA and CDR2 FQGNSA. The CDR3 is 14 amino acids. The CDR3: CAGSPWGGGYGYTF. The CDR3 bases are TGTGCCGGCAGCCCATGGGGGGGTGGCTATGGCTACACCTTC.

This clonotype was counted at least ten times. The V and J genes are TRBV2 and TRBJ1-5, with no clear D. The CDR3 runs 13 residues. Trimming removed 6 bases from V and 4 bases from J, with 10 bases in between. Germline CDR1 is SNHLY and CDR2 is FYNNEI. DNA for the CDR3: TGTGCCAGCAGGCAGGAAGGGAATCAGCCCCAGCATTTT. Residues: CASRQEGNQPQHF.

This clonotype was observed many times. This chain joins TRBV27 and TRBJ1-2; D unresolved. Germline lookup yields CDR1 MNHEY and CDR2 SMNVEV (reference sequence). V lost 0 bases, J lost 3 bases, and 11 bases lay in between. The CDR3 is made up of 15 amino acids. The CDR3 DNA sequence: TGTGCCAGCAGTTTATCCCGGGGAACGGACTATGGCTACACCTTC. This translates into CASSLSRGTDYGYTF.

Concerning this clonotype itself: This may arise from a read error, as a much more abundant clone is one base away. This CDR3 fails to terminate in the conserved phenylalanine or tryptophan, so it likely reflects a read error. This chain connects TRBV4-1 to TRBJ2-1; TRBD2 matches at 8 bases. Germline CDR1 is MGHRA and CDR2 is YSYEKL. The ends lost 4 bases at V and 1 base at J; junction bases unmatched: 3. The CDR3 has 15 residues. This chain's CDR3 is CASSPRLASYNEQFS. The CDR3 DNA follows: TGCGCCAGCAGCCCCCGACTAGCGTCCTACAATGAGCAGTTCTCC.

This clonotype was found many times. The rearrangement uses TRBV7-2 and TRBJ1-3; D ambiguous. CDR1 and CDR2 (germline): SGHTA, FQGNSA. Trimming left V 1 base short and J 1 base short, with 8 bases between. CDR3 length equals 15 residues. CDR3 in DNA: TGTGCCAGCAGCTTAGTGTTCGGTTCTGGAAACACCATATATTTT. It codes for CASSLVFGSGNTIYF. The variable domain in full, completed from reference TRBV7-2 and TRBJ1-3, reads GAGVSQSPSNKVTEKGKDVELRCDPISGHTALYWYRQSLGQGLEFLIYFQGNSAPDKSGLPSDRFSAERTGGSVSTLTIQRTQQEDSAVYLCASSLVFGSGNTIYFGEGSWLTVV.

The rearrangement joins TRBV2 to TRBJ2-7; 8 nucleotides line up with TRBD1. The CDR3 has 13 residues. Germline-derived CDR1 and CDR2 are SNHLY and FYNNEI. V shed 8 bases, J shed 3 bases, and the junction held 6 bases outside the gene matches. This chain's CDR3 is CASGGQGGYEQYF. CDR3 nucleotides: TGTGCCAGCGGTGGACAGGGAGGCTACGAGCAGTACTTC.

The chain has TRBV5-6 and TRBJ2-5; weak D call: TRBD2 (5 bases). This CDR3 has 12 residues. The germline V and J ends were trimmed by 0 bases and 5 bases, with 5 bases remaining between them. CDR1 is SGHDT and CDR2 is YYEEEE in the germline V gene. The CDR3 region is CASSLAGETQYF. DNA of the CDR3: TGTGCCAGCAGCTTGGCGGGGGAGACCCAGTACTTC.

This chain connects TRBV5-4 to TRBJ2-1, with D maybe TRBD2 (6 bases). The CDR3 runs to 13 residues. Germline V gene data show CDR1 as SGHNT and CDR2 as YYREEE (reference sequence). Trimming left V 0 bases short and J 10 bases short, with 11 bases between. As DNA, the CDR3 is TGTGCCAGCAGCTTGGGGCGGGACCAAGAGCAGTTCTTC. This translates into CASSLGRDQEQFF.

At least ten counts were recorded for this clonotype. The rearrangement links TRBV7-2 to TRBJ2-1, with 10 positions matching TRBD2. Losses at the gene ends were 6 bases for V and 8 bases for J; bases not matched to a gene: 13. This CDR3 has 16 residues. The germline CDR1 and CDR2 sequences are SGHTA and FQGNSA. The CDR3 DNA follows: TGTGCCAGCAGTCGAATAGCGGGGGGCGGGGGAGATGAGCAGTTCTTC. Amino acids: CASSRIAGGGGDEQFF.